A selection of T cell receptor beta chains follows, all from one sample in a study of blood T cell repertoires in COVID-19. Libraries were prepared by immunoSEQ multiplex PCR; TCRdb keeps only in-frame clonotypes and omits some of them. The sample consists of just under 65,000 clones, 80% to 90% of them appearing once. Sequenced input: peripheral blood. The receptors were sampled from a man aged 35 to 55 with acute or convalescent COVID-19. CDR3s include the opening cysteine and the closing phenylalanine or tryptophan. A D gene is named only where the DNA matches it firmly. For some rows the clone size is stated as once, few or many, or as a class when expanded; others skip it.

d_call	v_call	clone_size	j_call	cdr3_nt	cdr3_aa
.	TRBV2	.	TRBJ2-3	TGTGCCAGCAGGGAGCTAGCAGATACGCAGTATTTT	CASRELADTQYF
.	TRBV25-1	once	TRBJ1-2	TGTGCCAGCAGCGCGGACAGAACTAACTATGGCTACACCTTC	CASSADRTNYGYTF
TRBD1	TRBV5-4	.	TRBJ1-1	TGTGCCAGCAGCTTGGGGGACAGGGGGCGAAACACTGAAGCTTTCTTT	CASSLGDRGRNTEAFF
.	TRBV7-6	.	TRBJ2-7	TGTGCCAGCAGCCCCCGACAGCGATACGAGCAGTACTTC	CASSPRQRYEQYF
TRBD1	TRBV29-1	.	TRBJ1-1	TGCAGCGGGGGACAGGGAATGAACACTGAAGCTTTCTTT	CSGGQGMNTEAFF
TRBD2	TRBV5-6	.	TRBJ2-5	TGTGCCAGCAGCCAGAGACGCGGGGGGCCTCAAGAGACCCAGTACTTC	CASSQRRGGPQETQYF
TRBD1	TRBV5-5	.	TRBJ1-2	TGTGCCAGCAGTCAATCCGGGACAGGGTTACTTTATGGCTACACCTTC	CASSQSGTGLLYGYTF
.	TRBV27	once	TRBJ1-1	TGTGCCAGCAGTTTAGCAGCCAGGACAGCGAACACTGAAGCTTTCTTT	CASSLAARTANTEAFF
TRBD1	TRBV6-5	.	TRBJ2-1	TGTGCCAGCAGTAGGACAGGGAACAATGAGCAGTTCTTC	CASSRTGNNEQFF
.	TRBV6-5	few	TRBJ1-5	TGTGCCAGTACGGGACTCAATCAGCCCCAGCATTTT	CASTGLNQPQHF
.	TRBV5-6	.	TRBJ1-2	TGTGCCAGCAGCTTGTGGGGGGGCGATGGCTACACCTTC	CASSLWGGDGYTF
.	TRBV24-1	.	TRBJ1-1	TGTGCCACCAGTGATAGTAGTAACACTGAAGCTTTCTTT	CATSDSSNTEAFF
.	TRBV10-3	.	TRBJ1-3	TGTGCCATCAGTGAGAGACGGACAGCTTACTCTGGAAACACCATATATTTT	CAISERRTAYSGNTIYF
.	TRBV24-1	.	TRBJ1-3	TGTGCCGCGATGAGCTCTGGAAACACCATATATTTT	CAAMSSGNTIYF